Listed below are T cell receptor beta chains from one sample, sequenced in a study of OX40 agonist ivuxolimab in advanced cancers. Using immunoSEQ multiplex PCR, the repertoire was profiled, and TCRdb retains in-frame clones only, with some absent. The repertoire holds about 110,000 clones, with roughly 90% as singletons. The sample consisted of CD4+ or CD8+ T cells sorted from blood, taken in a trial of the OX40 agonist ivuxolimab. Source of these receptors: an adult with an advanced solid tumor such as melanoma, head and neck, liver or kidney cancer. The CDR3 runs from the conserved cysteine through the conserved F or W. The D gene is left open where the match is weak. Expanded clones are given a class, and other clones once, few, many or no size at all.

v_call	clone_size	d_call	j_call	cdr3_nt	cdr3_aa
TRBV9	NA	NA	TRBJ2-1	TGTGCCAGCAGCGGGACCCGATCCGGGATCGAGAGGGCCAATGAGCAGTTCTTC	CASSGTRSGIERANEQFF
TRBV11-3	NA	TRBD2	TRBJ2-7	TGTGCCAGCAGCTTAAATCGGTGGGACTACTACGAGCAGTACTTC	CASSLNRWDYYEQYF
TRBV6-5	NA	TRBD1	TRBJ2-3	TGTGCCAGCAGGCCGGGACAGGGGACAGATACGCAGTATTTT	CASRPGQGTDTQYF
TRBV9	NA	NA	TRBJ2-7	TGTGCCAGCAGCGCTCAAGGACAAGGCGGCTACGAGCAGTACTTC	CASSAQGQGGYEQYF
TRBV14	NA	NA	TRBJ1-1	TGTGCCAGCAGCCAAGAAAGGGTCACTGAAGCTTTCTTT	CASSQERVTEAFF
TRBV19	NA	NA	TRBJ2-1	TGTGCCAGTAGTATAGCGCAGGGTGGGGGGAATGAGCAGTTCTTC	CASSIAQGGGNEQFF
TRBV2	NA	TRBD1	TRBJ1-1	TGTGCCAGCAGGGAGGGACAGGGGACCACTGAAGCTTTCTTT	CASREGQGTTEAFF
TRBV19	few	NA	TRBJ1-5	TGTGCCAGTAACCCCACATTCAATCAGCCCCAGCATTTT	CASNPTFNQPQHF
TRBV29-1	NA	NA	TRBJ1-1	TGCACCCCGGGGGGGACAACGAACACTGAAGCTTTCTTT	CTPGGTTNTEAFF
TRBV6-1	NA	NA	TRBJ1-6	TGTGCCAGCAGTATACAGGGTTCCTATAATTCACCCCTCCACTTT	CASSIQGSYNSPLHF
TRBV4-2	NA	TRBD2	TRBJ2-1	TGTGCCAGCAGCCAAGCTAGCGGGAGGCGCTCCTACAATGAGCAGTTCTTC	CASSQASGRRSYNEQFF